Shown below are 32 T cell receptor beta chains from a single sample sequenced in a study of CD8+ T cells in alopecia areata. Extracted RNA was reverse transcribed into cDNA, the sequencing template. Assay used: immunoSEQ multiplex PCR; TCRdb lists only in-frame clones, some missing. The sample lists tens of thousands of clones; about three fifths were seen once. As for treatment: oral pan-JAK inhibitor, 5-10 mg twice daily. The material sequenced was CD8+ T cells sorted from blood, taken at week 4, from a patient treated with tofacitinib. The receptor source for this set is a human donor with alopecia areata.

The chain has TRBV29-1 and TRBJ1-2; TRBD1 matches at 8 bases. Germline V gene lookup returns CDR1 SQVTM and CDR2 ANQGSEA. CDR3 length: 15 residues. Germline trimming cut 6 bases from V and 4 bases from J; bases unmatched to any gene: 13. Written as DNA, the CDR3 is TGCAGCGTGGAGCTTAACAGGGGGAGAACCTATGGCTACACCTTC. Translating it yields CSVELNRGRTYGYTF.

The rearrangement links TRBV30 to TRBJ2-1, with D uncertain. V was clipped by 1 base and J by 2 bases, with 15 bases between them. The CDR3 spans 16 residues. Germline V gives CDR1 GTSNPN, CDR2 SVGIG (reference sequence). CDR3 bases: TGTGCCTGGAGTGAAGGCCCCCGGATGCCCTACAATGAGCAGTTCTTC. Translated: CAWSEGPRMPYNEQFF.

The V call is TRBV5-1, the J call TRBJ2-3; no reliable D call. Trimming took 4 bases from V and 2 from J, leaving 2 bases between them. The germline V gene encodes CDR1 SGHRS and CDR2 YFSETQ. This CDR3 spans 11 amino acids. CDR3 region: CASSDTDTQYF. CDR3 coding DNA: TGCGCCAGCAGCGACACAGATACGCAGTATTTT.

The chain uses TRBV25-1 and TRBJ1-2, with unresolved D. Looked up from germline, CDR1 is MGHDK and CDR2 is SYGVNS. V was clipped by 6 bases and J by 8 bases, with 13 bases between them. The CDR3 totals 12 residues. CDR3 residues: CASRPPLGGYTF. In DNA, the CDR3 is TGTGCCAGCAGGCCACCGTTGGGCGGCTACACCTTC.

The chain combines TRBV12-5 with TRBJ1-2; 7 bases map to TRBD1. The V and J ends lost 3 bases and 7 bases, in that order; junction bases with no gene match: 8. The CDR3 covers 14 residues. CDR1 is LGHNT and CDR2 is FRNRAP in the germline V gene. DNA of the CDR3: TGTGCTAGTGGTTTCGGACAGGACTACTCTGGCTACACCTTC. Amino acid sequence: CASGFGQDYSGYTF.

J is TRBJ2-1 and V is TRBV29-1, with TRBD2 matching over 8 bases. The CDR3 runs 13 residues. V shed 5 bases and J 7 bases; nucleotides not matched to a gene: 7. The germline V gene encodes CDR1 SQVTM and CDR2 ANQGSEA. CDR3 in amino acids: CSVYGGDLNEQFF. CDR3 in DNA: TGCAGCGTTTACGGGGGGGATTTGAATGAGCAGTTCTTC.

This clone came up a few times. The rearrangement links TRBV19 to TRBJ2-1, with D maybe TRBD2 (6 bases). Germline CDR1 is LNHDA and CDR2 is SQIVND (reference sequence). With 10 bases removed from V and 0 bases from J, the gap between germline ends came to 16 bases. The CDR3 has 15 residues. The CDR3 region is CATRGTSSSYNEQFF. CDR3 nucleotide sequence: TGTGCCACTCGCGGGACGTCGAGCTCCTACAATGAGCAGTTCTTC.

This clone was recorded once. J is TRBJ1-6 and V is TRBV4-3, with 8 nucleotides matching TRBD1. CDR3 length equals 16 residues. CDR1 is LGHNA and CDR2 is YSLEER in the germline V gene. V shed 3 bases, J shed 7 bases, and the junction held 8 bases outside the gene matches. The CDR3 here is CASSQDRVSLNSPLHF. The CDR3, as DNA: TGCGCCAGCAGCCAGGACAGGGTTAGCCTCAATTCACCCCTCCACTTT.

This CDR3 is CASSIQGGEQYF. DNA of the CDR3: TGTGCCAGCAGTATACAGGGTGGCGAGCAGTACTTC. V and J are TRBV27 and TRBJ2-7, with a possible D match to TRBD1 (6 bases). V gave up 5 bases and J gave up 6 bases, with 11 bases separating them. Germline V CDR1 and CDR2: MNHEY, SMNVEV (reference sequence). This CDR3 spans 12 amino acids.

The chain employs TRBV6-5 and TRBJ2-1; either TRBD1 or TRBD2 may supply D (7 bases each). The germline V gene encodes CDR1 MNHEY and CDR2 SVGAGI. CDR3 length equals 14 residues. V dropped 2 bases and J dropped 7 bases, with 12 bases sitting between them. The CDR3 loop reads CASSYRQGGNEQFF. CDR3 coding DNA: TGTGCCAGCAGTTACCGGCAGGGGGGGAATGAGCAGTTCTTC.

J is TRBJ2-7 and V is TRBV4-3; 8 nucleotides match TRBD1. The germline V gene has CDR1 LGHNA and CDR2 YSLEER. This CDR3 spans 14 amino acids. Trimming cost V 0 bases and J 7 bases; bases outside gene matches: 5. In DNA form, the CDR3 reads TGCGCCAGCAGCCAAGACAGGACAGGGAAGGAGCAGTACTTC. It is translated as CASSQDRTGKEQYF.

The chain is built from TRBV2 and TRBJ2-1; 9 nucleotides line up with TRBD2. V dropped 5 bases and J dropped 4; count of bases not matched to a gene: 0. The CDR3 loop spans 13 amino acids. Germline CDR1 and CDR2: SNHLY and FYNNEI. The CDR3 loop reads CASSLAGYNEQFF. The CDR3 DNA sequence: TGTGCCAGCAGTCTAGCGGGGTACAATGAGCAGTTCTTC.

The J gene is TRBJ2-3, the V gene TRBV15, with 12 bases lining up with TRBD2. Trimming cost V 5 bases and J 0 bases; bases outside gene matches: 12. This CDR3 is 19 amino acids long. The germline gives CDR1 LNHNV, CDR2 YYDKDF (reference sequence). The CDR3 here is CATSATVGLAGTSTDTQYF. DNA of the CDR3: TGTGCCACCAGCGCTACGGTCGGACTAGCGGGGACTAGCACAGATACGCAGTATTTT.

The chain couples TRBV29-1 to TRBJ2-7, with D possibly being TRBD1 or TRBD2 (5 bases each). Looked up from germline, CDR1 is SQVTM and CDR2 is ANQGSEA. This CDR3 region has 13 residues. V dropped 6 bases and J dropped 2 bases, with 14 bases sitting between them. As DNA, the CDR3 is TGCAGCGTGTGGGACGACACCACCTACGAGCAGTACTTC. Amino acids: CSVWDDTTYEQYF.

Details on this clone: One end of the junction does not line up with germline, which may come from a read error. V usage is TRBV10-3 and J usage is TRBJ1-1; tentative D call: TRBD1 (6 bases). CDR3 length: 14 amino acids. Germline V CDR1 and CDR2: ENHRY, SYGVKD. CDR3 nucleotide sequence: TGTGCCAGCAGTTATGGACAGAGGAACACTGAAGCTTTCTTT. Translated: CASSYGQRNTEAFF.

The rearrangement links TRBV5-1 to TRBJ2-1, with D uncertain. CDR3 length: 14 residues. Trimming stripped 1 base from V and 6 bases from J, with 11 bases between. Germline CDR1 is SGHRS and CDR2 is YFSETQ. The CDR3 protein is CASSLSPQSNEQFF. As DNA, the CDR3 is TGCGCCAGCAGCTTGAGTCCCCAATCCAATGAGCAGTTCTTC.

V usage is TRBV27 and J usage is TRBJ2-1; the match to TRBD2 covers 12 bases. V gave up 5 bases and J gave up 3 bases; unmatched junction bases: 2. This CDR3 has 15 amino acids. Germline V CDR1 and CDR2: MNHEY, SMNVEV (reference sequence). CDR3 nucleotide sequence: TGTGCCAGCAGTACACTAGCGGGGGGCTACAATGAGCAGTTCTTC. This codes for CASSTLAGGYNEQFF.

The chain employs TRBV30 and TRBJ2-1; D not certain. Per germline, CDR1 GTSNPN and CDR2 SVGIG (reference sequence). The V end lost 0 bases, the J end lost 1 base, and 4 bases lay between the germline ends. The CDR3 is made up of 13 amino acids. The CDR3 sequence: CAWSVGSYNEQFF. Here the CDR3 DNA reads TGTGCCTGGAGTGTAGGTTCCTACAATGAGCAGTTCTTC. Full variable domain (missing parts from reference TRBV30 and TRBJ2-1): SQTIHQWPATLVQPVGSPLSLECTVEGTSNPNLYWYRQAAGRGLQLLFYSVGIGQISSEVPQNLSASRPQDRQFILSSKKLLLSDSGFYLCAWSVGSYNEQFFGPGTRLTVL.

This chain links TRBV15 with TRBJ2-3; 9 bases are shared with TRBD2. The CDR3 consists of 17 residues. J lost 0 bases, V lost 5 bases, and 9 bases had no gene match. Germline V CDR1 and CDR2: LNHNV, YYDKDF (reference sequence). This chain's CDR3 is CATSYSGGTSSTDTQYF. The CDR3, as DNA: TGTGCCACCAGCTATAGCGGGGGTACCTCTAGCACAGATACGCAGTATTTT. The full variable domain, completed using reference TRBV15 and TRBJ2-3, is DAMVIQNPRYQVTQFGKPVTLSCSQTLNHNVMYWYQQKSSQAPKLLFHYYDKDFNNEADTPDNFQSRRPNTSFCFLDIRSPGLGDTAMYLCATSYSGGTSSTDTQYFGPGTRLTVL.

The chain combines TRBV7-9 with TRBJ1-2, with 8 bases matching TRBD1. The CDR3 loop spans 16 amino acids. The trim removed 3 bases at V and 4 bases at J, leaving 10 bases unmatched. The germline V gene encodes CDR1 SEHNR and CDR2 FQNEAQ (reference sequence). The CDR3, as DNA: TGTGCCAGCAGCTTCAGCGGACAGGGAGTATCCTATGGCTACACCTTC. Translated: CASSFSGQGVSYGYTF.

This clone has just a few counts. V is TRBV29-1 and J is TRBJ2-7; D could derive from TRBD1 or TRBD2 (5 bases each). V lost 5 bases, J lost 2 bases, and 13 bases lay in between. The CDR3 length is 13 residues. Germline CDR1 and CDR2: SQVTM and ANQGSEA. The CDR3 bases are TGCAGCGTTTCCTCTCAGGGAGCCTACGAGCAGTACTTC. It specifies CSVSSQGAYEQYF.

V usage is TRBV27 and J usage is TRBJ1-1; D perhaps matches TRBD1 (5 bases). Per the germline V gene, CDR1 is MNHEY and CDR2 is SMNVEV (reference sequence). The CDR3 has 15 residues. Trimming removed 3 bases from V and 8 bases from J, with 19 bases in between. CDR3 DNA sequence: TGTGCCAGCAGTTTCTTGGAGGACGGGGGATCGGAAGCTTTCTTT. Translation: CASSFLEDGGSEAFF.

The chain recombines TRBV4-3 with TRBJ2-7; D is uncertain. The CDR3 sequence is 13 residues long. Germline V CDR1 and CDR2: LGHNA, YSLEER. Deletions cut 1 base from V and 10 bases from J, with 14 bases between. The CDR3 DNA follows: TGCGCCAGCAGCCAAGTTGCAGGAAGCTTTCAGTACTTC. This encodes CASSQVAGSFQYF.

The chain is built from TRBV27 and TRBJ2-7, with a tentative D call TRBD1 (6 bases). The CDR3 is made up of 13 amino acids. CDR1 and CDR2 from the germline V gene are MNHEY and SMNVEV (reference sequence). The V end was cut by 6 bases, the J end by 1 base, with 10 bases between. As DNA, the CDR3 is TGTGCCAGCAGGGACGGGACATCCTACGAGCAGTACTTC. Its protein is CASRDGTSYEQYF.

This clone has a handful of counts. This same CDR3 is encoded by further DNA sequences in the sample. The V call is TRBV29-1, the J call TRBJ2-5; D gene uncertain. Deletions cut 3 bases from V and 2 bases from J, with 4 bases between. Germline V lookup: CDR1 SQVTM, CDR2 ANQGSEA. The CDR3 covers 11 residues. CDR3 DNA sequence: TGCAGCGTTGATCTACAAGAGACCCAGTACTTC. It specifies CSVDLQETQYF.

CDR3: CASSQDVGTGGDEQFF. CDR3 in DNA: TGCGCCAGCAGCCAAGACGTCGGGACAGGGGGCGATGAGCAGTTCTTC. The chain has TRBV4-3 and TRBJ2-1, with 12 nucleotides matching TRBD1. The CDR3 has 16 amino acids. J was trimmed by 8 bases and V by 0 bases; bases with no gene match: 5. Germline V gives CDR1 LGHNA, CDR2 YSLEER.

This clone was counted a few times. J is TRBJ2-2 and V is TRBV29-1; D unresolved. V dropped 5 bases and J dropped 1 base, with 11 bases sitting between them. Germline assignment: CDR1 SQVTM and CDR2 ANQGSEA. CDR3 length: 14 amino acids. The CDR3 sequence is CSVRVGRNTGELFF. In DNA, the CDR3 is TGCAGCGTTCGGGTCGGACGGAACACCGGGGAGCTGTTTTTT.

The table lists this clone with a few counts. This likely reflects a read error, since a far larger clone is one base away. The gene calls are TRBV5-1 and TRBJ2-7; D may be TRBD1 (5 bases). The germline V gene encodes CDR1 SGHRS and CDR2 YFSETQ. V was clipped by 2 bases and J by 2 bases, with 5 bases between them. CDR3 length equals 12 residues. The DNA of the CDR3 is TGCGCCAGCAGCTTAGGGGCCTACGAGCAGTACTTC. Translated: CASSLGAYEQYF. Variable domain in full (rest from reference TRBV5-1 and TRBJ2-7): KAGVTQTPRYLIKTRGQQVTLSCSPISGHRSVSWYQQTPGQGLQFLFEYFSETQRNKGNFPGRFSGRQFSNSRSEMNVSTLELGDSALYLCASSLGAYEQYFGPGTRLTVT.

The V and J genes are TRBV14 and TRBJ1-6; D is unresolved. This CDR3 is built from 12 residues. Germline values: CDR1 SGHDN, CDR2 FVKESK. V was shortened by 4 bases and J by 9 bases, with 7 bases between the two germline ends. The CDR3 is CASSPMGSPLHF. CDR3 DNA sequence: TGTGCCAGCAGCCCGATGGGTTCACCCCTCCACTTT.

This chain joins TRBV6-5 and TRBJ1-2; D may be TRBD1 (5 bases). CDR1 is MNHEY and CDR2 is SVGAGI in the germline V gene. Trimming took off 6 bases at V and 4 bases at J, with 15 bases between the two ends. This CDR3 is 14 amino acids long. The CDR3 nucleotides are TGTGCCAGCAGCCACGGGGGATCCCTCTATGGCTACACCTTC. It specifies CASSHGGSLYGYTF.

This sequence joins TRBV5-1 and TRBJ1-1; TRBD1 is a possible D gene (5 bases). The V gene lost 3 bases and the J gene lost 0 bases, with 9 bases spanning the gap. The CDR3 totals 14 residues. CDR1 and CDR2 (germline): SGHRS, YFSETQ. CDR3 region: CASSSRGLNTEAFF. The CDR3 DNA reads as TGCGCCAGCAGCTCGAGGGGTTTGAACACTGAAGCTTTCTTT. Supplemented by reference TRBV5-1 and TRBJ1-1, the full variable domain reads KAGVTQTPRYLIKTRGQQVTLSCSPISGHRSVSWYQQTPGQGLQFLFEYFSETQRNKGNFPGRFSGRQFSNSRSEMNVSTLELGDSALYLCASSSRGLNTEAFFGQGTRLTVV.

The CDR3 nucleotides read TGTGCCACCAGCAGAGATAAGCAGGCAAGCTCCTACAATGAGCAGTTCTTC. It yields the protein CATSRDKQASSYNEQFF. The chain employs TRBV15 and TRBJ2-1; unclear D gene. The germline gives CDR1 LNHNV, CDR2 YYDKDF (reference sequence). The CDR3 spans 17 residues. Trimming removed 0 bases at V and 0 bases at J, with 12 bases between.